The clone carrying this T cell receptor beta chain has only a few counts. Its antigen remains unidentified. Germline CDR1 LNHDA, CDR2 SQIVND (reference sequence). The CDR3 is made up of 15 amino acids. V was cut by 5 bases and J by 3 bases, with 15 bases left in between. Every isolated RNA sample was fully reverse transcribed, so sequencing captured expressed TCRB transcripts. This table comes from immunoSEQ multiplex PCR, and its TCRdb copy is limited to in-frame clones, with some not included. The sample includes over 200,000 clones, 11% of them seen just once. The sample originates from a study of beta chain features in type 1 diabetes. The study, taken as a whole, reports: Patients' naive, central memory and Treg TCRB repertoires seemed closer to one another than those of healthy donors. VDJ junctions from patients with type 1 diabetes contained fewer insertions and more deletions. Type 1 diabetes patients had TCRB CDR3s that were shorter (moderately but significantly so) in all four CD4+ subsets. The study left unresolved whether HLA type influences TCRB rearrangement.

Post-sort purity exceeded 95% for all sorted populations. The rearrangement uses TRBV19 and TRBJ2-3, with D perhaps TRBD2 (5 bases). The sequenced sample consisted of naive CD4+ T cells from blood. The receptor's source is a man aged 25 to 45 with type 1 diabetes. In DNA form, the CDR3 reads TGTGCCAGTAGTCGTGTCGGGGATGAAACAGATACGCAGTATTTT. Encoded protein: CASSRVGDETDTQYF.